Each of the 17 T cell receptor beta chains below was sequenced from the same sample in a study of blood T cell repertoires in COVID-19. Some clones are missing from TCRdb's copy, which holds only in-frame ones; the method was immunoSEQ multiplex PCR. Here the sample spans roughly 190,000 clones, 65% to 90% being singletons. The sequenced sample consisted of PBMCs or T cells enriched from blood (not recorded which). These TCRs come from a woman aged 60-70 years with acute COVID-19.

The V call is TRBV27, the J call TRBJ1-3, with 7 positions matching TRBD1. Germline V lookup: CDR1 MNHEY, CDR2 SMNVEV (reference sequence). V lost 5 bases, J lost 3 bases, and 4 bases stayed unmatched. This CDR3 has 14 amino acids. The CDR3 coding sequence is TGTGCCAGCAGTCAAAGACAGGGTGGAAACACCATATATTTT. Protein sequence: CASSQRQGGNTIYF.

This clone was counted only a few times. This chain joins TRBV18 and TRBJ1-2, with 9 bases lining up with TRBD1. V gave up 5 bases and J gave up 6 bases; unmatched junction bases: 10. The germline gives CDR1 KGHSH, CDR2 LQKENI. The CDR3 is 15 amino acids. CDR3 sequence (DNA): TGTGCCAGCTCATCGTTTACAGGGGGCGCTGATGGCTACACCTTC. This encodes CASSSFTGGADGYTF.

This chain uses TRBV19 with TRBJ2-3; no firm D call. The CDR3 sequence is 14 residues long. Per germline, CDR1 LNHDA and CDR2 SQIVND (reference sequence). Trimming removed 7 bases from V and 0 bases from J, with 11 bases in between. DNA of the CDR3: TGTGCCAGTAACGAGGCCATTAGCACAGATACGCAGTATTTT. Protein: CASNEAISTDTQYF.

The chain has TRBV5-6 and TRBJ2-1; 8 nucleotides line up with TRBD1. The CDR3 contains 15 residues. The V and J ends lost 0 bases and 4 bases, in that order; junction bases with no gene match: 3. Germline CDR1 SGHDT, CDR2 YYEEEE. This chain's CDR3 is CASSLGTGPYNEQFF. In DNA form, the CDR3 reads TGTGCCAGCAGCTTGGGGACAGGGCCTTACAATGAGCAGTTCTTC.

The chain joins TRBV5-6 to TRBJ1-4; D is uncertain. Germline lookup yields CDR1 SGHDT and CDR2 YYEEEE. The CDR3 is made up of 15 amino acids. V lost 0 bases, J lost 2 bases, and 8 bases lay in between. This CDR3 reads CASSLAGRTNEKLFF. The CDR3 coding sequence is TGTGCCAGCAGCTTGGCGGGGAGGACTAATGAAAAACTGTTTTTT.

V usage is TRBV21-1 and J usage is TRBJ2-1; TRBD1, the table's D call, lacks a check against the DNA. TRBV21-1 is termed a pseudogene. The CDR3 runs 16 residues. CDR3 DNA: TGTGCCAGCAGCAAAGCGGACAGGGTCCCCGTCGATGAGCAGTTCTTC. Protein: CASSKADRVPVDEQFF.

This clone has just one count. The chain combines TRBV11-2 with TRBJ1-3, with 9 bases lining up with TRBD1. Germline lookup yields CDR1 SGHAT and CDR2 FQNNGV. The length of the CDR3 is 18 residues. The ends lost 3 bases at V and 3 bases at J; junction bases unmatched: 12. This CDR3 reads CASSFYGGTGLFGNTIYF. CDR3 in DNA: TGTGCCAGCAGCTTTTACGGAGGGACAGGGCTTTTTGGAAACACCATATATTTT.

This clone was detected only a few times. This chain connects TRBV11-3 to TRBJ2-1, with 8 bases identical to TRBD2. Germline CDR1 SGHNT, CDR2 YENEEA. The CDR3 has 17 residues. With 0 bases clipped from V and 5 bases from J, the junction kept 9 bases outside the gene matches. In DNA, the CDR3 is TGTGCCAGCAGCTTAGATTCGGGAGGGAGGGGACACAATGAGCAGTTCTTC. Protein: CASSLDSGGRGHNEQFF.

The rearrangement links TRBV19 to TRBJ2-1, with a weak D call TRBD1 (6 bases). CDR3 length: 12 amino acids. Trimming took off 10 bases at V and 10 bases at J, with 17 bases between the two ends. CDR1 is LNHDA, CDR2 SQIVND, per germline (reference sequence). CDR3 sequence (DNA): TGTGCCACTGGGGGCCAAAATAGCGAGCAGTTCTTC. It encodes CATGGQNSEQFF.

The sample holds a few counts of this clone. This chain connects TRBV5-5 to TRBJ2-1; D may be TRBD2 (6 bases). V lost 4 bases and J 7 bases, leaving 18 bases between the germline ends. The CDR3 has 15 residues. Germline assignment: CDR1 SGHKS and CDR2 YYEKEE (reference sequence). For the CDR3, the DNA is TGTGCCAGCAGCCGATCGGCCGATCGGGGGAATGAGCAGTTCTTC. This gives the protein CASSRSADRGNEQFF.

In its sample, this clone was seen many times. In the same sample, other DNA sequences code for this CDR3. V and J are TRBV3-1 (or the pseudogene TRBV3-2) and TRBJ2-1; D unresolved. CDR3 length equals 15 residues. With 0 bases removed from V and 1 base from J, the gap between germline ends came to 7 bases. Germline values: CDR1 LGHDT, CDR2 YNNKEL (reference sequence). The chain's CDR3 is CASSQDLVSYNEQFF. The CDR3 DNA reads as TGTGCCAGCAGCCAAGATCTAGTATCCTACAATGAGCAGTTCTTC.

The chain couples TRBV7-2 to TRBJ2-7, with TRBD2 matching over 14 bases. Germline CDR1 SGHTA, CDR2 FQGNSA. J gave up 5 bases and V 5 bases, and 5 bases lay outside the gene matches. The CDR3 has 15 amino acids. CDR3 loop: CASSETSGRVHEQYF. Here the CDR3 DNA reads TGTGCCAGCAGCGAGACTAGCGGGAGGGTCCACGAGCAGTACTTC. Filled out from reference TRBV7-2 and TRBJ2-7, the complete variable domain reads GAGVSQSPSNKVTEKGKDVELRCDPISGHTALYWYRQSLGQGLEFLIYFQGNSAPDKSGLPSDRFSAERTGGSVSTLTIQRTQQEDSAVYLCASSETSGRVHEQYFGPGTRLTVT.

The V and J genes are TRBV5-5 and TRBJ1-5; a weak D match, TRBD1 (5 bases). The V gene lost 4 bases and the J gene lost 2 bases, with 13 bases spanning the gap. The CDR3 is made up of 15 amino acids. CDR1 is SGHKS, CDR2 YYEKEE, per germline (reference sequence). This CDR3 reads CASSHELGGNQPQHF. CDR3 DNA sequence: TGTGCCAGCAGCCATGAATTAGGGGGCAATCAGCCCCAGCATTTT.

A word on this clone: This specimen includes other DNA sequences encoding the same CDR3. The rearrangement links TRBV18 to TRBJ1-2; possibly TRBD1 for D (6 bases). The V gene's germline CDR1 is KGHSH and CDR2 LQKENI. The ends were cut back, 3 bases at V and 0 bases at J, with 11 bases in the middle. CDR3 length: 15 residues. This chain's CDR3 is CASSPGQLTNYGYTF. CDR3 sequence (DNA): TGTGCCAGCTCACCCGGACAGCTTACTAACTATGGCTACACCTTC.

The chain carries TRBV27 and TRBJ2-2; unclear D gene. There are 13 residues in the CDR3. Germline CDR1 and CDR2: MNHEY and SMNVEV (reference sequence). The V end lost 5 bases, the J end lost 8 bases, and 12 bases lay between the germline ends. The CDR3 is CASSNPLGGELFF. The CDR3 nucleotides read TGTGCCAGCAGTAACCCCCTAGGTGGGGAGCTGTTTTTT.

The rearrangement joins TRBV9 to TRBJ2-1, with TRBD2 as a possible D gene (6 bases). Trimming pared 7 bases from V and 0 bases from J, leaving 11 bases between. The germline V gene has CDR1 SGDLS and CDR2 YYNGEE. The CDR3 consists of 14 residues. CDR3 coding DNA: TGTGCCAGCGGCCACGGGAGCTCCTACAATGAGCAGTTCTTC. Protein: CASGHGSSYNEQFF.

This clone was recorded once. This rearrangement joins TRBV2 to TRBJ1-6; possibly TRBD1 for D (6 bases). Trimming took 6 bases from V and 3 from J, leaving 9 bases between them. CDR3 length equals 14 residues. From germline, CDR1 is SNHLY and CDR2 FYNNEI. DNA for the CDR3: TGTGCCAGCAGCCCGACAGGCTATAATTCACCCCTCCACTTT. This gives the protein CASSPTGYNSPLHF.